Listed here are 27 T cell receptor beta chains from one sample, sequenced in a study of PD-L1 blockade in urothelial cancer. Here immunoSEQ multiplex PCR was the method, and the copy in TCRdb shows in-frame clones only, minus some. The sample carries approximately 40,000 clones, 75% to 90% recorded once. Documented time point: peripheral blood 6 weeks after treatment start. This sample comprised PBMCs, obtained around atezolizumab (anti-PD-L1) treatment. These receptors came from a man aged 55 to 69 with urothelial cancer.

V is TRBV5-1 and J is TRBJ1-1; perhaps TRBD1 as D (6 bases). Germline-derived CDR1 and CDR2 are SGHRS and YFSETQ. The V end was cut by 0 bases, the J end by 9 bases, with 12 bases between. The CDR3 has 13 amino acids. This CDR3 is CASSLGDTEKAFF. DNA for the CDR3: TGCGCCAGCAGCTTGGGGGACACCGAGAAAGCTTTCTTT.

The genes are TRBV7-6 and TRBJ2-7; D gene ambiguous. Germline CDR1 is SGHVS and CDR2 is FNYEAQ. The CDR3 has 14 amino acids. V shed 1 base and J shed 2 bases, with 9 bases lying between them. CDR3 DNA: TGTGCCAGCAGCTTAGACGCAAGCACCTACGAGCAGTACTTC. As protein: CASSLDASTYEQYF.

The chain couples TRBV6-5 to TRBJ2-7; D remains unclear. The CDR3 sequence is 13 residues long. The germline gives CDR1 MNHEY, CDR2 SVGAGI. Trimming pared 6 bases from V and 5 bases from J, leaving 14 bases between. CDR3 nucleotides: TGTGCCAGCAGCCGGTCCATAAACCACGAGCAGTACTTC. Encoded protein: CASSRSINHEQYF.

The rearrangement uses TRBV30 and TRBJ1-2; 8 positions match TRBD1. The germline CDR1 and CDR2 sequences are GTSNPN and SVGIG (reference sequence). The CDR3 loop spans 13 amino acids. J was trimmed by 5 bases and V by 1 base; bases with no gene match: 3. CDR3 sequence: CAWSAGGAYGYTF. The DNA for the CDR3 is TGTGCCTGGAGTGCAGGGGGCGCGTATGGCTACACCTTC.

The V call is TRBV19, the J call TRBJ2-1, with 9 bases lining up with TRBD2. This CDR3 has 16 amino acids. V was clipped by 4 bases and J by 3 bases; unmatched bases: 7. CDR1 and CDR2 from the germline V gene are LNHDA and SQIVND (reference sequence). CDR3 sequence reads: CASSTYSGSSYNEQFF. The CDR3 DNA sequence: TGTGCCAGTAGTACTTATAGCGGGAGTAGCTACAATGAGCAGTTCTTC.

The genes are TRBV7-3 and TRBJ2-1; 8 nucleotides align to TRBD2. Germline-derived CDR1 and CDR2 are SGHTA and FQGTGA. The CDR3 has 16 residues. Trimming at V came to 5 bases and at J to 6 bases, leaving 12 bases not matched to a gene. CDR3: CASSPQGSGGRNEQFF. CDR3 coding DNA: TGTGCCAGCAGCCCCCAAGGAAGCGGGGGCCGCAATGAGCAGTTCTTC.

The chain recombines TRBV5-6 with TRBJ1-1; 7 nucleotides line up with TRBD1. This CDR3 region has 12 residues. The germline CDR1 and CDR2 sequences are SGHDT and YYEEEE. The V gene end was trimmed by 10 bases and the J gene end by 2 bases; junction bases not matched to a gene: 5. This CDR3 is CASTGQNTEAFF. The CDR3, as DNA: TGTGCCTCGACAGGGCAAAACACTGAAGCTTTCTTT.

J is TRBJ1-5 and V is TRBV30, with D uncertain. The CDR3 contains 15 residues. Germline CDR1 and CDR2: GTSNPN and SVGIG (reference sequence). V dropped 2 bases and J dropped 3 bases, with 14 bases sitting between them. CDR3 in amino acids: CAWSPRRQFNQPQHF. CDR3 nucleotides: TGTGCCTGGAGTCCCCGTCGACAATTCAATCAGCCCCAGCATTTT.

V and J are TRBV11-3 and TRBJ2-1; 7 positions match TRBD2. The CDR3 extends over 13 amino acids. CDR1 and CDR2 from the germline V gene are SGHNT and YENEEA. J was trimmed by 10 bases and V by 1 base; bases with no gene match: 4. CDR3 sequence (DNA): TGTGCCAGCAGCTTAGCGGGGGGTGGGGAGCAGTTCTTC. This encodes CASSLAGGGEQFF.

This clone was detected once. The chain couples TRBV6-6 to TRBJ1-2; no firm D call. There are 13 residues in the CDR3. Germline V gives CDR1 MNHNY, CDR2 SVGAGI (reference sequence). The V end lost 6 bases, the J end lost 4 bases, and 12 bases lay between the germline ends. CDR3 DNA sequence: TGTGCCAGCAGCCACGGAGTTCCCTATGGCTACACCTTC. Amino acids: CASSHGVPYGYTF.

This chain connects TRBV5-4 to TRBJ2-6; 14 bases align to TRBD2. Unmatched junction bases numbered 6, after V lost 4 bases and J lost 0 bases. Per the germline V gene, CDR1 is SGHNT and CDR2 is YYREEE (reference sequence). This CDR3 spans 19 amino acids. As DNA, the CDR3 is TGTGCCAGCAGCCCGGGACTAGCGGGGGTAGGCTCTGGGGCCAACGTCCTGACTTTC. This gives the protein CASSPGLAGVGSGANVLTF.

The genes are TRBV30 and TRBJ1-2; weak D call: TRBD1 (6 bases). The CDR3 is 13 amino acids. In germline, CDR1 is GTSNPN, CDR2 SVGIG (reference sequence). The V gene lost 2 bases and the J gene lost 5 bases, with 12 bases spanning the gap. The CDR3 is CAWSTGGAYGYTF. The CDR3 DNA is TGTGCCTGGAGTACTGGGGGGGCTTATGGCTACACCTTC.

V usage is TRBV6-1 and J usage is TRBJ1-5, with D unresolved. This CDR3 comprises 16 residues. With 6 bases removed from V and 4 bases from J, the gap between germline ends came to 19 bases. CDR1 and CDR2 (germline): MNHNS, SASEGT. The CDR3 coding sequence is TGTGCCAGCAGCGAACCGGATGGGAGGCCGAATCAGCCCCAGCATTTT. Translation: CASSEPDGRPNQPQHF.

The chain has TRBV5-8 and TRBJ1-2, with D tentatively TRBD1 (6 bases). The CDR3 runs to 16 residues. Deletions cut 3 bases from V and 6 bases from J, with 21 bases between. Germline V CDR1 and CDR2: SGHTS, YDEGEE. CDR3 nucleotide sequence: TGTGCCAGCAGCTCCCCACGGGAGGGAAAGGGGGATGGCTACACCTTC. Protein sequence: CASSSPREGKGDGYTF.

The J gene is TRBJ2-3, the V gene TRBV4-2; 8 bases fit TRBD2. The V gene end was trimmed by 4 bases and the J gene end by 4 bases; junction bases not matched to a gene: 7. Germline V gene sequence: CDR1 LGHNA, CDR2 YNFKEQ. CDR3 length: 15 residues. The CDR3 bases are TGTGCCAGCAGCCCTCGGACTAGCTGGGCAGATACGCAGTATTTT. Its translation is CASSPRTSWADTQYF.

This chain joins TRBV4-2 and TRBJ1-6; tentatively, D is TRBD1 (5 bases). The length of the CDR3 is 16 residues. The V end was cut by 0 bases, the J end by 6 bases, with 12 bases between. CDR1 is LGHNA and CDR2 is YNFKEQ in the germline V gene. The CDR3 loop is CASSQEGGDTNSPLHF. CDR3 coding DNA: TGTGCCAGCAGCCAAGAGGGGGGGGATACTAATTCACCCCTCCACTTT.

Comments on this clone: Its ends do not fully match the called genes, so a read error is possible. This chain joins TRBV27 and TRBJ1-2; D is perhaps TRBD1 (6 bases). Germline V gene lookup returns CDR1 MNHEY and CDR2 SMNVEV (reference sequence). The CDR3 length is 15 residues. The CDR3 coding sequence is TGTGCCAGCGGTTTTCTGCGAGGGTTTGGGGGCGGCTACACCTTC. It encodes CASGFLRGFGGGYTF.

The rearrangement links TRBV5-6 to TRBJ1-1, with 9 bases lining up with TRBD1. Per germline, CDR1 SGHDT and CDR2 YYEEEE. V trimming: 4 bases; J trimming: 10 bases; junction bases outside the gene matches: 5. CDR3 length equals 12 residues. The CDR3 DNA follows: TGTGCCAGCAGCCGGGGACAGGGCTCAGCTTTCTTT. Translation gives CASSRGQGSAFF.

The chain is built from TRBV7-2 and TRBJ1-1; D gene unclear. The V gene lost 5 bases and the J gene lost 3 bases, with 19 bases spanning the gap. Per the germline V gene, CDR1 is SGHTA and CDR2 is FQGNSA. This CDR3 is built from 16 residues. The CDR3 DNA follows: TGTGCCAGCAGCCCTCTGTTAGGTATCGGGGACACTGAAGCTTTCTTT. Its translation is CASSPLLGIGDTEAFF. Supplemented by reference TRBV7-2 and TRBJ1-1, the full variable domain reads GAGVSQSPSNKVTEKGKDVELRCDPISGHTALYWYRQSLGQGLEFLIYFQGNSAPDKSGLPSDRFSAERTGGSVSTLTIQRTQQEDSAVYLCASSPLLGIGDTEAFFGQGTRLTVV.

The V call is TRBV5-1, the J call TRBJ1-4; D possibly corresponds to TRBD1 (5 bases). The germline V gene has CDR1 SGHRS and CDR2 YFSETQ. V lost 0 bases, J lost 0 bases, and 12 bases lay in between. The CDR3 is 17 amino acids. As DNA, the CDR3 is TGCGCCAGCAGCTTGGGGGGCAGCCTTGCAACTAATGAAAAACTGTTTTTT. This translates into CASSLGGSLATNEKLFF.

The CDR3 sequence: CASSADRATSTDTQYF. As DNA, the CDR3 is TGTGCCAGCAGCGCGGACAGGGCCACTAGCACAGATACGCAGTATTTT. The chain links TRBV7-2 to TRBJ2-3; 8 bases are shared with TRBD1. V lost 5 bases, J lost 0 bases, and 7 bases stayed unmatched. Germline V gene data show CDR1 as SGHTA and CDR2 as FQGNSA. The CDR3 is 16 residues long.

The genes are TRBV6-5 and TRBJ1-2; a weak D match, TRBD1 (5 bases). V lost 2 bases, J lost 1 base, and 5 bases lay in between. CDR1 and CDR2 (germline): MNHEY, SVGAGI. The CDR3 extends over 13 amino acids. In nucleotides, the CDR3 is TGTGCCAGCAGTTACGACAGTAACTATGGCTACACCTTC. It codes for CASSYDSNYGYTF.

The chain combines TRBV9 with TRBJ2-3, with 10 positions matching TRBD2. With 3 bases clipped from V and 6 bases from J, the junction kept 4 bases outside the gene matches. Germline lookup yields CDR1 SGDLS and CDR2 YYNGEE. CDR3 length: 14 residues. Here the CDR3 DNA reads TGTGCCAGCAGCGGTAGCGGGGGGATGGATACGCAGTATTTT. Translation: CASSGSGGMDTQYF.

V is TRBV7-8 and J is TRBJ2-7; 8 bases fit TRBD1. Germline V gene lookup returns CDR1 SGHVS and CDR2 FQNEAQ. There are 16 residues in the CDR3. V shed 1 base and J 5 bases; nucleotides not matched to a gene: 10. CDR3 sequence: CASSLVGRAGGDEQYF. The CDR3 region has the DNA TGTGCCAGCAGCTTAGTGGGGCGGGCAGGGGGCGACGAGCAGTACTTC.

This clone has only a few counts. The chain recombines TRBV7-8 with TRBJ2-7; tentatively, D is TRBD1 (5 bases). Trimming shortened V by 6 bases and J by 3 bases, and 9 bases separated the two germline ends. The V gene's germline CDR1 is SGHVS and CDR2 FQNEAQ. The CDR3 has 12 residues. The CDR3 reads CASSAQGYEQYF. CDR3 DNA sequence: TGTGCCAGCAGTGCCCAGGGCTACGAGCAGTACTTC.

This clone is a singleton in its sample. The gene calls are TRBV30 and TRBJ2-7, with D perhaps matching TRBD2 (7 bases). Trimming stripped 7 bases from V and 4 bases from J, with 20 bases between. Germline CDR1 and CDR2: GTSNPN and SVGIG (reference sequence). The CDR3 has 14 amino acids. CDR3: CASKPRGGLYEQYF. The CDR3 DNA reads as TGTGCCTCGAAGCCGAGGGGGGGGCTATACGAGCAGTACTTC.

This clone was detected only once. The rearrangement links TRBV5-6 to TRBJ1-5; 7 nucleotides agree with TRBD1. The junction had 6 bases not matched to a gene; V was cut back by 0 bases and J by 6 bases. Germline assignment: CDR1 SGHDT and CDR2 YYEEEE. The CDR3 length is 15 residues. The CDR3 is CASSLGQGWTQPQHF. The DNA of the CDR3 is TGTGCCAGCAGCTTGGGACAGGGATGGACTCAGCCCCAGCATTTT.